This T cell receptor beta chain was sequenced in a study of memory CD4+ T cells and cytomegalovirus serostatus (dated by TCRdb to the late 2010s). A note on the overall study: The cohort comprised about 35 healthy Belgian adults, 9 CMV seropositive and roughly 25 CMV seronegative. To replicate a published TCR-based CMV serostatus classifier, the study sequenced CD4+ memory TCRbeta repertoires from a Belgian cohort whose cytomegalovirus serostatus was known.

About this clone itself: This receptor's antigen is unknown. It has no much larger one-base neighbor in the sample; base qualities were not kept.

Spanning cysteine to phenylalanine, the CDR3 consists of 13 amino acids. Of all the DNA, just the CDR3 is kept, 39 bases in frame from base 1. From the germline V gene, CDR1 is SGHAT and CDR2 is FQNNGV. V was cut back by 5 bases and J by 7 bases, leaving a gap of 9 bases between them. General findings and caveats noted by the study authors: A median bootstrapped AUC of almost 0.96 with a 95% CI of 0.76-1.00 was achieved on the Belgian cohort by the original-framework classifier. Only CD4+CD45RO+ memory cells were sequenced, in contrast to the original study, which included naive and memory CD4+ and CD8+ populations. For predicting CMV serostatus, the median bootstrapped AUC was approximately 0.96 using the original framework and roughly 0.91 using a US-trained random forest. Results were interpreted as suggesting that the CMV-associated TCR signature is largely present in the CD4+ memory repertoire. Of 170 or so previously reported CMV-associated TCRbeta sequences, some 67 appeared in the CD4+ memory repertoires, each in one to five individuals.

Single viable CD3+CD4+CD8-CD45RO+ cells were sorted as memory CD4+ T cells on a FACSAria II. To determine CMV serostatus, a Roche Elecsys assay was used that detects serum IgG against CMV pp150, pp28, p38 and p52. After the samples were thawed, total CD4+ T cells were enriched through positive selection using CD4 magnetic microbeads. The samples came from a different study that was designed specifically to examine the CD4+ T cell memory repertoire. Following standard operating procedures, peripheral blood mononuclear cells were isolated and cryopreserved, while serum was kept at -80 degrees C. CD3-PerCP (BW264/56), CD4-APC (RPA-T4), CD45RO-PE (UCHT1) and CD8-Pacific Orange (3B5) antibodies were used for staining, and non-viable cells were excluded with Sytox blue. The Quick-DNA Microprep Kit was used to extract genomic DNA from the sorted cells. Amplification of TCRbeta DNA was done with the immunoSEQ hsTCRbeta kit, following the protocol from the manufacturer. An Illumina MiSeq instrument was used to sequence the TCRbeta libraries. Under the source paper's analysis protocol: Following removal of out-of-frame sequences, a few million distinct TCRbeta sequences were retained, with an average of around 70,000 per individual. Each individual was scored using the number of around 150 previously reported CMV-associated TCRbeta sequences that the individual carried and the total number of productive distinct TCRbeta sequences. A beta-binomial model was reimplemented in Python, and scikit-learn random forests with default parameters were trained on US cohort data. Classifier performance on the Belgian cohort was reported as the median AUC with percentile confidence intervals calculated over 10,000 bootstrap iterations. Entries here come from immuneACCESS through TCRdb and include only in-frame sequences with V and J called. Some clones fail to appear in such tables; in the studies checked, an unresolved V gene covers under half of the shortfall, and the cause of the remainder is unknown. V and J calls and clone size are as listed in that table; D and trimming were resolved from the DNA. The table for this sample lists under 55,000 clones; more than 70% of them were counted only once. The ten largest account for more than 1.1% of the sample.

Sequencing was performed on memory CD4+ T cells from blood. The chain employs TRBV11-2 and TRBJ1-6; the D gene identity is not certain. This clonotype was sampled from an adult in good health and CMV-seropositive. The nucleotide sequence reads as follows: TGTGCCAGCAGCCAAAGTCCGAATTCACCCCTCCACTTT. Its translation is CASSQSPNSPLHF.